The clone carrying this T cell receptor beta chain was found once. The V end lost 6 bases, the J end lost 1 base, and 9 bases lay between the germline ends. Germline V gives CDR1 SGHVS, CDR2 FQNEAQ. This CDR3 is 13 amino acids long. These data originate in a study of blood T cell repertoires in COVID-19. Across the whole study: The United States, Italy and Spain supplied acute and convalescent COVID-19 samples. PBMCs, B-cell-depleted T cells, or T cells were the source of the cDNA or gDNA that made up the material.

The authors' processing: Counts of nucleated cells, estimated from reference gene primer amplification, were obtained. The assay was immunoSEQ multiplex PCR, and TCRdb's table has in-frame clones only and misses some. V and J calls and clone size are copied from that table; D and trimming were computed from the DNA. The sample holds roughly 100,000 clones, around 81% seen once. The J gene is TRBJ2-5, the V gene TRBV7-8; D call uncertain. The TCR originated in an older man with acute or convalescent COVID-19. Source material: peripheral blood. This CDR3 reads CASSRQRQETQYF. The DNA for the CDR3 is TGTGCCAGCAGTAGGCAGCGCCAAGAGACCCAGTACTTC.